The source of this TCR beta chain is a study of shared clonotypes between healthy human individuals. This CDR3 is 18 amino acids long. Germline V gives CDR1 SGHTS, CDR2 YDEGEE. The V gene lost 4 bases and the J gene lost 0 bases, with 20 bases spanning the gap. Profiled with immunoSEQ multiplex PCR; TCRdb holds only in-frame clones, not every one. The sample carries 550,000 to 750,000 clones, roughly 95% recorded once. Naive CD8 populations comprised CD45RO-negative cells positively selected for CCR7, excluding terminally differentiated effector memory CD45RA+ cells. This receptor was obtained from a woman in her twenties or thirties in good health. The specimen was naive CD8+ T cells sorted from blood. The chain carries TRBV5-8 and TRBJ2-4; D might be TRBD1 or TRBD2, each matching 5 bases. This CDR3 reads CASSRGTDLDVAKNIQYF. As DNA, the CDR3 is TGTGCCAGCAGCAGAGGGACGGATTTGGACGTAGCCAAAAACATTCAGTACTTC.